This T cell receptor (beta chain) originates from a study of cytomegalovirus exposure and HLA in healthy donors. The CDR3 is made up of 14 amino acids. Germline V lookup: CDR1 ENHRY, CDR2 SYGVKD. Trimming removed 0 bases at V and 5 bases at J, with 8 bases between. Amplification used 60 Vbeta primers and 13 Jbeta primers. Sequenced by immunoSEQ multiplex PCR; TCRdb stores in-frame clones only, minus some. The sample contains 150,000 to 200,000 clones, about 86% of which appear only once. The chain links TRBV10-3 to TRBJ2-1, with D perhaps TRBD2 (6 bases). The sequenced material came from PBMCs. The clonotype was recovered from a woman aged 30 to 39 in good health and CMV-seronegative. The CDR3 sequence is CAISESGGNNEQFF. CDR3 DNA: TGTGCCATCAGTGAGTCTGGAGGGAACAATGAGCAGTTCTTC.